Sequencing of this T cell receptor (beta chain) was carried out in a study of blood T cell repertoires in COVID-19. Study-wide context: COVID-19 samples, acute and convalescent, were from the United States, Italy and Spain. The analysed material was cDNA or gDNA that came from T cells, B-cell-depleted T cells, or PBMCs.

Authors' analysis steps: Reference gene primers were amplified, and this amplification served to estimate nucleated cell counts. The table came from immunoSEQ multiplex PCR; TCRdb's copy has only in-frame clones and leaves some out. The DNA gave D and trimming, while V, J and clone size come from that table. The table lists some 120,000 clones, roughly three quarters of them singletons. The receptor's source is a human donor in a cohort sampled during active COVID-19. What was sequenced was peripheral blood.

Written as DNA, the CDR3 is TGTGCCAGCAGCGTAGAGGGGGGGATACCCTACAATGAGCAGTTCTTC. Its protein product is CASSVEGGIPYNEQFF. This chain joins TRBV9 and TRBJ2-1, with D tentatively TRBD2 (7 bases). CDR3 length: 16 residues. Germline V gene lookup returns CDR1 SGDLS and CDR2 YYNGEE. Trimming took off 0 bases at V and 2 bases at J, with 12 bases between the two ends. Filled out from reference TRBV9 and TRBJ2-1, the complete variable domain reads DSGVTQTPKHLITATGQRVTLRCSPRSGDLSVYWYQQSLDQGLQFLIQYYNGEERAKGNILERFSAQQFPDLHSELNLSSLELGDSALYFCASSVEGGIPYNEQFFGPGTRLTVL.